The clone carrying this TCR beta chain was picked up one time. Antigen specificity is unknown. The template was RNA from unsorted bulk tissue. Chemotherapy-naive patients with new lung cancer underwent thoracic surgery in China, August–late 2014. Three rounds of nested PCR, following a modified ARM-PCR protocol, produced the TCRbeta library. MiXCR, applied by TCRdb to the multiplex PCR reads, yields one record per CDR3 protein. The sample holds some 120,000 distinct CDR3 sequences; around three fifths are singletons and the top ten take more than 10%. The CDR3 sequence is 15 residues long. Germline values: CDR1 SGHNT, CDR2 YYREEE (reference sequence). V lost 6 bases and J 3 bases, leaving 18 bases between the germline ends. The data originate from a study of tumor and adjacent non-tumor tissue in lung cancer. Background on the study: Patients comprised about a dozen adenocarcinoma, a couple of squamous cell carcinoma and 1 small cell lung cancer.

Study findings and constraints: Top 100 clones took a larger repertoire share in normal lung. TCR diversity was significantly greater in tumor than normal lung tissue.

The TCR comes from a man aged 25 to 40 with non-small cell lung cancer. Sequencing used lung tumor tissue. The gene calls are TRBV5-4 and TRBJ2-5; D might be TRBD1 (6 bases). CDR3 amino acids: CASTGTGHIKETQYF. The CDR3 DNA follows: TGTGCCAGCACCGGAACGGGACACATTAAAGAGACCCAGTACTTC.